The clone carrying this T cell receptor (beta chain) was recorded many times. Its antigen is undetermined. The data are from a study of T cell clonality in common variable immunodeficiency. Sequencing input was equivalent genomic DNA from CVID and controls. Some clones are missing from TCRdb's copy, which holds only in-frame ones; the method was immunoSEQ multiplex PCR. The sample contains approximately 40,000 clones, none of them singletons. Findings and limits, study-wide: Common variable immunodeficiency TCR beta sequences reportedly had fewer deletions and N-nucleotide insertions.

This clonotype was sampled from a person aged 18 to 70 in good health. The specimen sequenced was peripheral blood mononuclear cells.

The CDR3 protein is CASSRDKGNEQFF. Incomplete CDR3 DNA: TGCGCCAGCAGCCGGGACAAGGGGAATGAG. The rearrangement links TRBV5-1 to TRBJ2-1, with D tentatively TRBD1 (6 bases). The read ends 3 residues shy of where the CDR3 ends; the end is completed using the germline J gene. Germline-derived CDR1 and CDR2 are SGHRS and YFSETQ. Trimming pared 4 bases from V and 7 bases from J, leaving 12 bases between. CDR3 length: 13 amino acids.